This T cell receptor beta chain is drawn from a study of CD8 T cell repertoires and HIV-1 epitope variants. About the study: Equal numbers of autologous T cell-negative cells presented antigen to enriched T cells.

Profiling relied on immunoSEQ multiplex PCR, and the TCRdb table lists in-frame clones only, not all of them. The sample lists roughly 4,000 clones, 62% occurring once. For this clone: Its antigen is not known.

This CDR3 spans 16 amino acids. Trimming removed 4 bases from V and 2 bases from J; junction bases left unmatched: 8. Germline V gives CDR1 MNHNS, CDR2 SASEGT. The sequence was collected from a male donor with HIV. Sequencing used cultured CD8+ T cells derived from PBMCs. The chain combines TRBV6-1 with TRBJ1-2; 9 bases are a match to TRBD1. The CDR3 protein is CASSVEQGATNYGYTF. CDR3 nucleotide sequence: TGTGCCAGCAGTGTTGAACAGGGGGCAACCAACTATGGCTACACCTTC.